This T cell receptor beta chain was identified during a study of shared clonotypes between healthy human individuals. CDR3 length: 15 residues. Germline V gene sequence: CDR1 SNHLY, CDR2 FYNNEI. The V segment lost 6 bases and the J segment 6 bases; nucleotides outside the gene matches: 11. Sequencing used immunoSEQ multiplex PCR; TCRdb keeps in-frame clones, though not all of them. Counted here are some 1,600,000 clones, 95% to 99% occurring once; the ten biggest clones make up about 0.45%. The rearrangement joins TRBV2 to TRBJ1-1; 9 bases agree with TRBD1. Material for sequencing was naive CD4+ T cells sorted from blood. This sample's subset: CD45RA+ positively selected. This TCR was recovered from a man between 25 and 39 years old in good health. The DNA of the CDR3 is TGTGCCAGCAGAAAGGGGACAGGGAGTTCGCCTGAAGCTTTCTTT. This codes for CASRKGTGSSPEAFF.